This TCR beta chain stems from a study of T cells in Graves' hyperthyroidism and ophthalmopathy. The V gene end was trimmed by 0 bases and the J gene end by 6 bases; junction bases not matched to a gene: 7. Germline-derived CDR1 and CDR2 are DFQATT and SNEGSKA (reference sequence). The CDR3 runs to 16 residues. TCR beta CDR3 region amplification was performed from RNA transcripts. TCR CDR3 regions were first amplified by RT-PCR with HTBI primers. TCRdb reprocessed the multiplex PCR reads via MiXCR and lists one record per CDR3 protein. The table has 500,000 or so distinct CDR3 sequences, more than 15% seen once.

This sequence was found in a woman under 30 with Graves' ophthalmopathy. The chain employs TRBV20-1 and TRBJ2-7, with 14 bases matching TRBD2. Input material: blood. The CDR3 DNA reads as TGCAGTGCTAGAGATCCCGGACTAGCGGGGGGACGCGAGCAGTACTTC. It codes for CSARDPGLAGGREQYF.